This record concerns one TCR beta chain sequence. This specimen comes from a study of blood T cell repertoires in COVID-19. Trimming shortened V by 3 bases and J by 4 bases, and 18 bases separated the two germline ends. The CDR3 contains 17 residues. The germline CDR1 and CDR2 sequences are MNHEY and SMNVEV (reference sequence). Profiling relied on immunoSEQ multiplex PCR, and the TCRdb table lists in-frame clones only, not all of them. Of tens of thousands of clones in the sample, 88% were seen once. The sample comprised peripheral blood. The chain carries TRBV27 and TRBJ2-2, with D tentatively TRBD2 (6 bases). This clonotype was obtained from a man aged 55 to 70 with active COVID-19. Here the CDR3 reads CASSLALAEGPTGELFF. DNA for the CDR3: TGTGCCAGCAGTTTGGCGTTGGCGGAGGGCCCCACCGGGGAGCTGTTTTTT.